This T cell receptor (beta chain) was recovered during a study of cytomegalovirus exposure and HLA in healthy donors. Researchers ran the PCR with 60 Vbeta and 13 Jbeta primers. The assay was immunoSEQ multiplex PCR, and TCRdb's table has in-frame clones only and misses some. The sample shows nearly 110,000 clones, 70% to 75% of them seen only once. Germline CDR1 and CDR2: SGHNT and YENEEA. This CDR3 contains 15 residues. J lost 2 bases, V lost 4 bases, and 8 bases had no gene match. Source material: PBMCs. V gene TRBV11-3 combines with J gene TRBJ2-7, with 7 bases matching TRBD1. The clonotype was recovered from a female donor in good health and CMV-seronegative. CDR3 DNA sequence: TGTGCCAGCAGCTCAAGACAGGGTAATCCCTACGAGCAGTACTTC. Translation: CASSSRQGNPYEQYF.